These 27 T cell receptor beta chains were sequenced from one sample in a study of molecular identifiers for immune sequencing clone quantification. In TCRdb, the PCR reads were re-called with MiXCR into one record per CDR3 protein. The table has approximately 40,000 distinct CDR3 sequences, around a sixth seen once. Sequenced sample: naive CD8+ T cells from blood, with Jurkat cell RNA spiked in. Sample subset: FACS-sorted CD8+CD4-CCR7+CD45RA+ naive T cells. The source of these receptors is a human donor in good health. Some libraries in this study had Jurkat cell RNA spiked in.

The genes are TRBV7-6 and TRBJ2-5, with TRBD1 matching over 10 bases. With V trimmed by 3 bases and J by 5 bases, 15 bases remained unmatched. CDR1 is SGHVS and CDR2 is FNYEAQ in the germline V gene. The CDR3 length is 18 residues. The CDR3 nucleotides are TGTGCCAGCAGCTTCTTGGCCCTGACAGGGGGCGCGGGGGAGACCCAGTACTTC. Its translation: CASSFLALTGGAGETQYF.

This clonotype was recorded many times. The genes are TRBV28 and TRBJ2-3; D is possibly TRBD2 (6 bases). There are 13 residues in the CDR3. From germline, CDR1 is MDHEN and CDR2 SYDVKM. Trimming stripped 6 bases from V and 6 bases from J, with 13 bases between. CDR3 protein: CASRTLALDTQYF. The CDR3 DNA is TGTGCCAGCAGAACGCTAGCGTTGGATACGCAGTATTTT.

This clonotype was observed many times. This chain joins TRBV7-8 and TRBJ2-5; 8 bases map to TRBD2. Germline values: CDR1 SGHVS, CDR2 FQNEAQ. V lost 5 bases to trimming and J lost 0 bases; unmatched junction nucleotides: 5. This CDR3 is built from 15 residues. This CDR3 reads CASSIPGLDQETQYF. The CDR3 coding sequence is TGTGCCAGCAGCATACCGGGACTAGACCAAGAGACCCAGTACTTC. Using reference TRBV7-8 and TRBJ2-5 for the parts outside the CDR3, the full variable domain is GAGVSQSPRYKVAKRGQDVALRCDPISGHVSLFWYQQALGQGPEFLTYFQNEAQLDKSGLPSDRFFAERPEGSVSTLKIQRTQQEDSAVYLCASSIPGLDQETQYFGPGTRLLVL.

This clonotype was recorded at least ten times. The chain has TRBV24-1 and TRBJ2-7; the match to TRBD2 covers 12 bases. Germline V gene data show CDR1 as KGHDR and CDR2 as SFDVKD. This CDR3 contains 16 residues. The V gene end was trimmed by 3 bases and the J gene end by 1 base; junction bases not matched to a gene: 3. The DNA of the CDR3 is TGTGCCACCAGTGATACCGGGACTAGCGGGTCCTACGAGCAGTACTTC. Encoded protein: CATSDTGTSGSYEQYF.

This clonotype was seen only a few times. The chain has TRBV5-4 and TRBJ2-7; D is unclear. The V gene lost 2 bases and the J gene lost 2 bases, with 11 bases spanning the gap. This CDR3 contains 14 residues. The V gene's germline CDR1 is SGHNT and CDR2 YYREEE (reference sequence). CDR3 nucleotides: TGTGCCAGCAGCTTTTTGGCAGATCCCTACGAGCAGTACTTC. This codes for CASSFLADPYEQYF.

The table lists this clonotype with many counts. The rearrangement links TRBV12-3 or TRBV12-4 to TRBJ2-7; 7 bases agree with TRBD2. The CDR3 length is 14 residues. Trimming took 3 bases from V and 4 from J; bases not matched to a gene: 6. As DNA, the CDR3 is TGTGCCAGCAGTTTTCGGGGGGATTCTTACGAGCAGTACTTC. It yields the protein CASSFRGDSYEQYF.

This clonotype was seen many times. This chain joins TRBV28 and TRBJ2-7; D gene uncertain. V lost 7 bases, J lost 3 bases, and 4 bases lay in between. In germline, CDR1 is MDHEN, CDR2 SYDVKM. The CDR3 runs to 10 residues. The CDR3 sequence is CASKRYEQYF. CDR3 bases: TGTGCCAGCAAACGCTACGAGCAGTACTTC.

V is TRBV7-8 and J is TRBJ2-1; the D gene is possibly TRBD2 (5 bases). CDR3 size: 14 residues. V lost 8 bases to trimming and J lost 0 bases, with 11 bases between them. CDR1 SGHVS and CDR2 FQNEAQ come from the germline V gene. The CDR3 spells CASFGGSSYNEQFF. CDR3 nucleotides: TGTGCCAGCTTCGGAGGAAGCTCCTACAATGAGCAGTTCTTC.

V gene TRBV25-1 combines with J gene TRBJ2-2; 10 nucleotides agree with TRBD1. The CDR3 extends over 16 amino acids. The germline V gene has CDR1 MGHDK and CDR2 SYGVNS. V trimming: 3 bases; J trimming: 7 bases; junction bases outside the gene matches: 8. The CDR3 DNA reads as TGTGCCAGCAGTGACCCTGACAGGGGGCGCGGCGGGGAGCTGTTTTTT. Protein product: CASSDPDRGRGGELFF.

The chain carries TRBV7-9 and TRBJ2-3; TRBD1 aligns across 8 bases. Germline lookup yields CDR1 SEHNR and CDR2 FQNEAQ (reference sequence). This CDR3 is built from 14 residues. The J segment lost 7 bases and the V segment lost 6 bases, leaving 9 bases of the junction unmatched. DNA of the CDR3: TGTGCCAGCAGAGGACAGGGCGTTCTGAATACGCAGTATTTT. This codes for CASRGQGVLNTQYF.

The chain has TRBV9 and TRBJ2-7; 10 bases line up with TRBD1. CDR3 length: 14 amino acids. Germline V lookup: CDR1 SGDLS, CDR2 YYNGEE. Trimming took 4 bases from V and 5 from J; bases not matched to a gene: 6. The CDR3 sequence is CASSLGTGADEQYF. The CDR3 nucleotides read TGTGCCAGCAGCCTCGGGACAGGGGCAGACGAGCAGTACTTC.

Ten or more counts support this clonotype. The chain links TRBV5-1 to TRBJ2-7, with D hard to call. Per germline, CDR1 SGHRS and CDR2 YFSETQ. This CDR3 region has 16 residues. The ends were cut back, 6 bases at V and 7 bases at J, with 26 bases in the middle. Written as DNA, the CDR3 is TGCGCCAGCAACCCGAGATACCCGGGTAATTTGGAGGAGCAGTACTTC. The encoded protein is CASNPRYPGNLEEQYF.

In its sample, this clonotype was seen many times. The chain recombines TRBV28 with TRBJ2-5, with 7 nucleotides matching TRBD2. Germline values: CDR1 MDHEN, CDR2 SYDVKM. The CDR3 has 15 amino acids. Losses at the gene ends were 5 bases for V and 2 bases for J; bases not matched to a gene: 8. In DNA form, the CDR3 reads TGTGCCAGCAGTCTCCTAGCGGATTTACAAGAGACCCAGTACTTC. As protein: CASSLLADLQETQYF.

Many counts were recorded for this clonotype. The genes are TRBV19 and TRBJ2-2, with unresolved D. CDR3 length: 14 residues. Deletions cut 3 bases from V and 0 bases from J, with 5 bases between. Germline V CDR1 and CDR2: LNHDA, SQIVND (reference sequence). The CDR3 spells CASSIGPNTGELFF. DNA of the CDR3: TGTGCCAGTAGTATTGGGCCGAACACCGGGGAGCTGTTTTTT. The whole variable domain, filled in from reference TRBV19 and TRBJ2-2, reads DGGITQSPKYLFRKEGQNVTLSCEQNLNHDAMYWYRQDPGQGLRLIYYSQIVNDFQKGDIAEGYSVSREKKESFPLTVTSAQKNPTAFYLCASSIGPNTGELFFGEGSRLTVL.

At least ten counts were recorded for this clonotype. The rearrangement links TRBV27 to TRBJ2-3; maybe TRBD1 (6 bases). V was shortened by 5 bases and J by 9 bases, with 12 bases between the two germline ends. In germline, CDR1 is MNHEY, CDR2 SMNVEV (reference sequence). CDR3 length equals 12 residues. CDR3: CASSPRDKTQYF. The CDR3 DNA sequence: TGTGCCAGCAGTCCCCGGGACAAAACGCAGTATTTT.

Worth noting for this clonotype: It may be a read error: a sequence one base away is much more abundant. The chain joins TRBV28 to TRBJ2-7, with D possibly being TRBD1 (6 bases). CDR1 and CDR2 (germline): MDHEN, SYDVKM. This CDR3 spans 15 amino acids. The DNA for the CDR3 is TGTGCCAGCAGTGATCGACAGGTGATCTCCAACGAGCAGTACTTC. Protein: CASSDRQVISNEQYF.

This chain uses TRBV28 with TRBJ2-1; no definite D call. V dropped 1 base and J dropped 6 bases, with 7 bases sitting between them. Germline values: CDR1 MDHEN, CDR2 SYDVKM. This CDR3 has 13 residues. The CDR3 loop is CASSLFDLNEQFF. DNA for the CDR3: TGTGCCAGCAGTTTATTCGACCTCAATGAGCAGTTCTTC.

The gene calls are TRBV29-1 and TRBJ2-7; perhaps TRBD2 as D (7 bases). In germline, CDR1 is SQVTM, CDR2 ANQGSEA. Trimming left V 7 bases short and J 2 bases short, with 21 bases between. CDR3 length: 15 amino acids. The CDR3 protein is CSAGGPGAVAYEQYF. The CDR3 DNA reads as TGCAGCGCGGGGGGCCCGGGGGCGGTGGCCTACGAGCAGTACTTC.

CDR3 in DNA: TGTGCCAGCAGTTTAGCGGGACCCCAACAGCCCCAGCATTTT. It yields the protein CASSLAGPQQPQHF. The chain carries TRBV28 and TRBJ1-5, with D perhaps matching TRBD1 (5 bases). The CDR3 has 14 residues. V shed 2 bases and J shed 7 bases, with 12 bases lying between them. Germline V lookup: CDR1 MDHEN, CDR2 SYDVKM.

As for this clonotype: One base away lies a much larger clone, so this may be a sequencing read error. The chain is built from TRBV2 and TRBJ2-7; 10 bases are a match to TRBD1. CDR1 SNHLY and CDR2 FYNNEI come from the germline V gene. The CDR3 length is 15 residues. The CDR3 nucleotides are TGTGCCAGCAGTGAAACGGGACAGGGGATCTACGGGCAGTACTTC. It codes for CASSETGQGIYGQYF.

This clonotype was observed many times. In DNA form, the CDR3 reads TGCGCCAGCAGCCAAGATCCGGGAGGACTAGCGGGAGCCAAAAACATTCAGTACTTC. Translating it yields CASSQDPGGLAGAKNIQYF. V gene TRBV4-3 combines with J gene TRBJ2-4; the match to TRBD2 covers 11 bases. J lost 0 bases, V lost 0 bases, and 7 bases had no gene match. Germline V gene data show CDR1 as LGHNA and CDR2 as YSLEER. CDR3 size: 19 residues.

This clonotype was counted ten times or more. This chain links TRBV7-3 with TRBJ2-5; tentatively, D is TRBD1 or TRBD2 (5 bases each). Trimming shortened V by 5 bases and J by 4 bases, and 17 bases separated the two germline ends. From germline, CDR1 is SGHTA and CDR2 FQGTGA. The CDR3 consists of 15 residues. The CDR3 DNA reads TGTGCCAGCAGCCCAACTCCGGGACGAGGAGAGACCCAGTACTTC. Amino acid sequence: CASSPTPGRGETQYF. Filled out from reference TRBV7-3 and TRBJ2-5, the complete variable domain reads GAGVSQTPSNKVTEKGKYVELRCDPISGHTALYWYRQSLGQGPEFLIYFQGTGAADDSGLPNDRFFAVRPEGSVSTLKIQRTERGDSAVYLCASSPTPGRGETQYFGPGTRLLVL.

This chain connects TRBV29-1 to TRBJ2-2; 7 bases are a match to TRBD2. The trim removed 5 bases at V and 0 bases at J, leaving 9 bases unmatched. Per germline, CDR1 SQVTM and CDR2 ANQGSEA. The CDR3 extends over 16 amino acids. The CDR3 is CSVWGGGISNTGELFF. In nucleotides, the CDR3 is TGCAGCGTTTGGGGGGGAGGGATCTCGAACACCGGGGAGCTGTTTTTT.

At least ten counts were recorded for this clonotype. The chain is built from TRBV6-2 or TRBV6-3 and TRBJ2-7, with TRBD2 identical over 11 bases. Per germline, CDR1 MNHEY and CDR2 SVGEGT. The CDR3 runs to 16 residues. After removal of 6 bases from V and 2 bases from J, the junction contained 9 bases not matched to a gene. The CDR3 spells CASSSLVAGGPYEQYF. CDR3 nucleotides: TGTGCCAGCAGCTCTCTGGTAGCGGGAGGGCCCTACGAGCAGTACTTC.

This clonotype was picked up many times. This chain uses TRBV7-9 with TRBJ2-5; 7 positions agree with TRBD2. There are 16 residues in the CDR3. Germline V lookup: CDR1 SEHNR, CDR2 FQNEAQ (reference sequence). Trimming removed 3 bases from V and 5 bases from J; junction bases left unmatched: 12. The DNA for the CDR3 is TGTGCCAGCAGCTTCCCCTTGGAAGCGGGAAGGGAGACCCAGTACTTC. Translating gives CASSFPLEAGRETQYF.

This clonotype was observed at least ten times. Written as DNA, the CDR3 is TGCGCCAGCAGCCAAGGATGGCAGGGGGCGGTTGAGCAGTTCTTC. Encoded protein: CASSQGWQGAVEQFF. The rearrangement links TRBV4-3 to TRBJ2-1; 8 bases are a match to TRBD1. This CDR3 has 15 amino acids. The J segment lost 9 bases and the V segment lost 1 base, leaving 8 bases of the junction unmatched. The germline gives CDR1 LGHNA, CDR2 YSLEER.

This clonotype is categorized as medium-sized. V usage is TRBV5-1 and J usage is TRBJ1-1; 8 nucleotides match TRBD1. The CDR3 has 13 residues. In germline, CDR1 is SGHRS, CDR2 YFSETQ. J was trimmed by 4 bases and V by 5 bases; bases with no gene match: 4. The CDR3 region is CASRPTGATEAFF. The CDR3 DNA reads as TGCGCCAGCAGGCCGACAGGGGCCACTGAAGCTTTCTTT.